Listed here are 10 T cell receptor beta chains from one sample, sequenced in a study of blood T cells in healthy people across ages. Sample-barcoded 5' priming and a J-beta primer mix drove a second PCR of roughly 7 to 11 cycles. TCRdb re-called the 5' RACE reads with MiXCR, one entry per CDR3 protein. This sample has about 1.8 million distinct CDR3 sequences; around 50% occur once, and the top ten carry less than 2.5%. Source material: blood. These receptors were taken from a woman between 35 and 50 years old in good health.

The table lists this clonotype with many counts. The genes are TRBV12-3 or TRBV12-4 and TRBJ2-4; D is ambiguous. CDR3 length: 12 residues. The germline V and J ends were trimmed by 3 bases and 11 bases, with 11 bases remaining between them. The CDR3 DNA sequence: TGTGCCAGCAGTTTGGCCAGGAGCGTTCAGTACTTC. It codes for CASSLARSVQYF.

This chain uses TRBV27 with TRBJ2-6; D unclear. The CDR3 runs to 17 residues. The V gene lost 8 bases and the J gene lost 0 bases, with 17 bases spanning the gap. Germline values: CDR1 MNHEY, CDR2 SMNVEV (reference sequence). CDR3 amino acids: CASPKPRVGSGANVLTF. CDR3 in DNA: TGTGCCAGCCCAAAACCTCGGGTAGGCTCTGGGGCCAACGTCCTGACTTTC.

This clonotype was seen only a few times. Germline and junction disagree at one end, which may indicate a read error. This rearrangement joins TRBV5-1 to TRBJ2-1, with 12 bases matching TRBD2. This CDR3 comprises 16 residues. Germline CDR1 SGHRS, CDR2 YFSETQ. The CDR3 nucleotides are TGTGCCAGCAGCTTTACCGGGACTAGCGGGTACAATGAGCAGTTCTTC. This gives the protein CASSFTGTSGYNEQFF.

The chain has TRBV7-2 and TRBJ1-2; maybe TRBD1 (6 bases). This CDR3 contains 17 residues. With 5 bases removed from V and 7 bases from J, the gap between germline ends came to 26 bases. CDR1 and CDR2 (germline): SGHTA, FQGNSA. The CDR3 DNA reads as TGTGCCAGCAGCCCACCCCCCGACAGGACATTCGGGCGTGGCTACACCTTC. As protein: CASSPPPDRTFGRGYTF.

This clonotype appeared once. The chain uses TRBV6-5 and TRBJ1-5; 11 bases match TRBD1. Germline lookup yields CDR1 MNHEY and CDR2 SVGAGI. The CDR3 has 15 amino acids. With V trimmed by 6 bases and J by 7 bases, 8 bases remained unmatched. The DNA of the CDR3 is TGTGCCAGCAGCCGGGACAGGGGGATGGGACAGCCCCAGCATTTT. It yields the protein CASSRDRGMGQPQHF.

The chain employs TRBV7-2 and TRBJ1-2, with D tentatively TRBD1 (5 bases). Germline values: CDR1 SGHTA, CDR2 FQGNSA. This CDR3 contains 16 residues. The V gene lost 5 bases and the J gene lost 3 bases, with 19 bases spanning the gap. This chain's CDR3 is CASSIRPRAGDYGYTF. The DNA for the CDR3 is TGTGCCAGCAGCATCAGGCCTCGGGCGGGGGACTATGGCTACACCTTC.

This clonotype was picked up a small number of times. The rearrangement links TRBV28 to TRBJ2-6; the D gene is possibly TRBD2 (6 bases). Germline V CDR1 and CDR2: MDHEN, SYDVKM. With 3 bases removed from V and 4 bases from J, the gap between germline ends came to 7 bases. This CDR3 contains 14 residues. The CDR3 is CASSFLAGANVLTF. CDR3 DNA sequence: TGTGCCAGCAGTTTTCTAGCGGGGGCCAACGTCCTGACTTTC.

The CDR3 spells CASSSLAGGGAETQYF. The CDR3 DNA is TGTGCCAGCAGCTCGCTAGCGGGAGGAGGGGCAGAGACCCAGTACTTC. The chain couples TRBV5-6 to TRBJ2-5; 11 bases agree with TRBD2. Germline CDR1 is SGHDT and CDR2 is YYEEEE. V was pared by 3 bases and J by 4 bases, with 8 bases of the junction left unmatched. This CDR3 comprises 16 residues.

The chain is built from TRBV7-3 and TRBJ2-3, with D unresolved. V lost 6 bases to trimming and J lost 1 base, with 11 bases between them. This CDR3 contains 14 residues. The germline V gene encodes CDR1 SGHTA and CDR2 FQGTGA. The DNA of the CDR3 is TGTGCCAGCAGTCCTGGGTTTGGCACAGATACGCAGTATTTT. Its protein is CASSPGFGTDTQYF.

On this clonotype: This likely stems from a read error, as it lies one base from a far larger clone. The chain joins TRBV13 to TRBJ2-5, with D possibly being TRBD1 or TRBD2 (6 bases each). Germline-derived CDR1 and CDR2 are PRHDT and FYEKMQ (reference sequence). The CDR3 is made up of 13 amino acids. CDR3 nucleotides: TGTGCCAGCAGTGGGGGGCTACAAGCGACCCAGTACTTC. It yields the protein CASSGGLQATQYF.